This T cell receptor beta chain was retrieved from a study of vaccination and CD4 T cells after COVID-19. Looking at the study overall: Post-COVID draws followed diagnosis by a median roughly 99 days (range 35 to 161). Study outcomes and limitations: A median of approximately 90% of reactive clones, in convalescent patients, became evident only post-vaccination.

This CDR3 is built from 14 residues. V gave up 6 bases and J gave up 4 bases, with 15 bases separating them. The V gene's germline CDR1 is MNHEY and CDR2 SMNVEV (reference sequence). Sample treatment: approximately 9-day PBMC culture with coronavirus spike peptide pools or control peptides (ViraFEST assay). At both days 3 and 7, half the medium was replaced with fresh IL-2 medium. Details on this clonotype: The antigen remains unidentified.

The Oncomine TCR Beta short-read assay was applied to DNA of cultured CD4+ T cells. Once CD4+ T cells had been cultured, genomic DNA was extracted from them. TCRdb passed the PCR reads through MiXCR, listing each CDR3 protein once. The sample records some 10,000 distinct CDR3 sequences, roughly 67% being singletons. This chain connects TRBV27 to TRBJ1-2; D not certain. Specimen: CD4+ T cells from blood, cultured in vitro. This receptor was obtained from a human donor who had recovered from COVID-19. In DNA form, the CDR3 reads TGTGCCAGCAGACTCGTGGGGTTTGGCTATGGCTACACCTTC. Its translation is CASRLVGFGYGYTF.